The rows below give T cell receptor beta chains drawn from one sample of a study of T-cell memory formation after mild COVID-19. TCRdb passed the 5' RACE reads through MiXCR, listing each CDR3 protein once. The sample contains hundreds of thousands of distinct CDR3 sequences, about 20% of which appear only once. Sample: PBMCs or a T cell subset sorted from them (not recorded which). Source of these receptors: an adult woman who had mild COVID-19 (a few samples of this study predate the infection). Cell type and time point are not known. Each CDR3 is given with its conserved first and last residue. A D gene is named only where the DNA matches it firmly. Size is stated for part of the rows, as once, few or many counts, or as a class when the clone is expanded.

d_call	v_call	j_call	clone_size	cdr3_aa	cdr3_nt
TRBD2	TRBV7-9	TRBJ2-5	NA	CASSTPGLVQETQYF	TGTGCCAGCAGCACCCCGGGACTAGTGCAAGAGACCCAGTACTTC
NA	TRBV20-1	TRBJ2-5	few	CSATVGSNGETQYF	TGCAGTGCTACAGTCGGGAGTAACGGAGAGACCCAGTACTTC
NA	TRBV5-1	TRBJ2-7	few	CASSLMDGLEQYF	TGCGCCAGCAGCTTGATGGACGGTCTGGAGCAGTACTTC
NA	TRBV6-1	TRBJ2-5	NA	CASRRVKGQETQYF	TGTGCCAGCAGGAGGGTTAAGGGCCAAGAGACCCAGTACTTC
TRBD1	TRBV5-1	TRBJ1-1	few	CASSLAGQVGTEAFF	TGCGCCAGCAGCTTGGCGGGACAGGTTGGCACTGAAGCTTTCTTT
TRBD2	TRBV4-3	TRBJ2-2	few	CASSQDIIAGAGELFF	TGCGCCAGCAGCCAAGATATAATAGCGGGAGCCGGGGAGCTGTTTTTT
NA	TRBV5-6	TRBJ1-1	few	CASSWGPTEAFF	TGTGCCAGCAGCTGGGGCCCCACTGAAGCTTTCTTT
TRBD2	TRBV12-3/TRBV12-4	TRBJ2-5	few	CASSPGTSGIRQETQYF	TGTGCCAGCAGTCCGGGGACTAGCGGGATTCGGCAAGAGACCCAGTACTTC
NA	TRBV24-1	TRBJ2-2	few	CATSDPGTPDTGELFF	TGTGCCACCAGTGATCCTGGGACACCAGACACCGGGGAGCTGTTTTTT
NA	TRBV25-1	TRBJ2-1	NA	CASSSGLTKEQFF	TGTGCCAGCAGCTCGGGACTTACCAAGGAGCAGTTCTTC
NA	TRBV9	TRBJ2-5	NA	CASGRTQETQYF	TGTGCCAGCGGCAGAACCCAAGAGACCCAGTACTTC
NA	TRBV19	TRBJ1-1	few	CASSIDLFGPSSEAFF	TGTGCCAGTAGTATAGATCTATTCGGGCCATCCTCAGAAGCTTTCTTT
NA	TRBV18	TRBJ2-5	few	CASSPHNQETQYF	TGTGCCAGCTCACCACATAATCAAGAGACCCAGTACTTC
NA	TRBV11-2	TRBJ1-2	once	CASSLGGYDYGYTF	TGTGCCAGCAGCTTAGGGGGCTATGACTATGGCTACACCTTC
NA	TRBV9	TRBJ2-3	NA	CASSVSGSASDTQYF	TGTGCCAGCAGCGTAAGTGGGTCAGCTTCAGATACGCAGTATTTT
NA	TRBV4-3	TRBJ1-4	NA	CASSQDLDRGEKLFF	TGCGCCAGCAGCCAAGACCTGGACCGGGGGGAAAAACTGTTTTTT